The clone carrying this TCR beta chain was seen more than once but under ten times. Its antigen remains unidentified. TCRdb called the RACE reads again in MiXCR, with one record for every CDR3 protein. The repertoire holds 50,000 to 70,000 distinct CDR3 sequences, with about an eighth as singletons. The sample belongs to a study of human T cells and chemical hapten exposure. The overall study: Application of 0.01% DPC to the upper back was done by patch test, with a reading at 6 days. Variability of per-sample TCR yields stemmed mainly from small differences in pooled library volume.

The sample's time point: patch test 3, about 24 weeks after DPC sensitization. Treatment meaning: therapeutic diphenylcyclopropenone sensitization with weekly scalp DPC. General study findings and limits: Controls formed significantly fewer large CDR3 similarity clusters than expanded TCRs did.

V shed 4 bases and J shed 2 bases, with 15 bases lying between them. The CDR3 contains 15 residues. Per germline, CDR1 DFQATT and CDR2 SNEGSKA (reference sequence). V and J are TRBV20-1 and TRBJ1-5; D remains ambiguous. This specimen was whole blood, taken in connection with sensitization to the hapten diphenylcyclopropenone (DPC). The clonotype originates from a man aged 30 to 39 with alopecia areata. Some clones in this sample may be carry-over from other donors' samples. DNA of the CDR3: TGCAGTGCTAACCCGCCCCTTGCGGGCAATCAGCCCCAGCATTTT. It codes for CSANPPLAGNQPQHF.